This T cell receptor beta chain is drawn from a study of blood T cell repertoires in COVID-19. In the authors' methods: Amplification of reference gene primers provided the estimated nucleated cell counts. Generated by immunoSEQ multiplex PCR, the TCRdb table keeps only in-frame clones and is missing some. The V and J calls and clone size were taken over from that table, and D and trimming were inferred from the DNA. This sample has about 68,000 clones, with roughly 85% found just once. The TCR was taken from a man under 40 with acute or convalescent COVID-19. The sequenced material came from peripheral blood.

CDR3 sequence reads: CASSPNGSRGNQPQHF. CDR3 sequence (DNA): TGTGCCAGCTCACCGAATGGCAGCCGGGGCAATCAGCCCCAGCATTTT. The chain is built from TRBV18 and TRBJ1-5, with D hard to call. V lost 3 bases and J lost 2, with 14 bases in between. This CDR3 has 16 residues. Germline CDR1 and CDR2: KGHSH and LQKENI.